This entry is about one T cell receptor (beta chain). Its recognized antigen is unknown. These data come from a study of cytomegalovirus exposure and HLA in healthy donors (dated by TCRdb to the late 2010s). The study in broad terms: In an earlier analysis of some 610 of the donors, about 260 Gb of sequence data and approximately 100 million unique TCR beta sequences from 150 million to 200 million T cells were reported. Donor age, sex, ethnicity and CMV serostatus were collected together with the repertoire data. HLA typing covered class I and class II loci at four-digit resolution. A later analysis re-analyzed previously published TCR beta repertoires from roughly 630 donors and added high-resolution HLA genotyping to study TCR occurrence patterns. Along with the roughly 700-subject first cohort, a separate validation cohort of 120 different subjects was used. The study profiled the T cell repertoires of under 700 subjects by immunosequencing and related them to cytomegalovirus serostatus. The genetic ancestry cluster associated with self-reported Caucasian donors included over 80% of the approximately 410 genotyped donors. Typing coverage varied by locus: about 620-630 donors for A, B, C, DRB1 and DQB1; approximately 560 for DQA1; over 600 for DPA1; more than 450 for DPB1. Rather than using new phenotypic data, the later analysis identified candidate immune exposures from TCR beta sequences and from how often those sequences occurred across donors. To predict cytomegalovirus infection status, the study combined high-throughput TCR immunosequencing, statistical association of individual TCRs with disease status, and machine learning. All discovery cohort repertoires had been generated on a single sequencing platform. The study was designed to test whether signatures of past pathogen exposure could be identified by cataloging public T cell receptors. Roughly five DR-DQ haplotypes were handled as single units for association and clustering because linkage in the cohort was strong. About 300 gigabases of sequencing data and 70 million to 85 million unique TCR sequences were included in an early release covering roughly 600 HLA-typed donors. On average, around 240,000 unique TCR beta nucleotide sequences were sequenced per donor among more than 350 genotyped donors of the cohort, with roughly a sixth of those sequences being non-productive. A later genetic analysis used genome-wide SNP genotypes for about three fifths of the 666 donors, treating that subset as a discovery cohort. In an earlier analysis of roughly 600 of the donors, high-throughput TCR beta sequencing was used to judge whether each TCR beta V gene segment behaved as functional or pseudogenic. On the study overall, not on this receptor specifically: In this cohort, only TCR beta chains were sequenced, and detectable features were limited by the absence of alpha or paired-chain data. The only immune exposure information available for the cohort was CMV serostatus. Compared with the approximately 700-donor mean, donors in an Asian-associated ancestry cluster had fewer N-insertions in productive TCRs, according to a later genetic analysis. According to a later analysis, parvovirus B19, influenza, CMV and Epstein-Barr virus appeared linked to several top co-occurrence clusters. An earlier analysis of 450 to 750 of the donors showed that most TCR beta V segments appeared in productive rearrangements either about 87% or about 30% of the time, which broadly matched IMGT annotations. Assigning TCR associations to individual alleles was difficult when HLA alleles, especially DR and DQ, strongly co-occurred. The classifier was reported to diagnose cytomegalovirus status with high specificity and sensitivity in both the original and validation cohorts. Roughly uniform sequencing depth across donors was assumed in presence/absence analyses, although this assumption may not hold. In the study, approximately 150 TCR beta chains were listed as associated with cytomegalovirus. Linkage disequilibrium might explain the correlated functional status among segregating V segments, but an unknown experimental factor could not be excluded. In a later analysis, HLA-associated TCR beta chains were found to be more clonally expanded and to have lower generation probabilities than equally common non-associated chains. It was suggested by the authors that the approach could potentially be generalized to other disease states and immunological phenotypes. A further reported finding was that TCR beta sequences accurately predicted the HLA-A and HLA-B alleles for most subjects in the first cohort. In vitro tests confirmed that a few of the cytomegalovirus-associated TCR beta chains recognize cytomegalovirus antigens. The earlier analysis of around 600 of the donors excluded 15 to 20 rarely observed V segments, including chromosome 9 orphons, because counts were too low. While some public TCRs were present in many individuals, most TCR sequences turned up only very rarely across donors. V-gene and J-gene trimming of TCR beta chains was associated with a missense DCLRE1C variant in a later genetic analysis, and the association was replicated in an independent cohort. In a later analysis, the rate of TCR association differed among HLA loci, with DRB1 alleles having the most associated TCRs and HLA-C alleles having the fewest. HLA typing was unavailable for some donors at each locus, so association tests used only the typed subset. At a false discovery rate of 0.05, a later analysis linked 16,951 TCR beta sequences to specific HLA alleles. A cluster of highly shared sequence variants was judged likely to represent a technical artifact of the sequencing pipeline. Most CMV-associated TCR beta chains appeared to be HLA-restricted in a later analysis, and the HLA associations seemed to be driven largely by CMV exposure.

The method behind the library was the immunoSEQ multiplex PCR assay. The multiplex PCR relied on a mix of 60 forward primers for TCR Vbeta segments and 13 reverse primers for TCR Jbeta segments. The CDR3 region of rearranged TCR beta genes was amplified from genomic DNA with a multiplex PCR assay. On the Illumina HiSeq System, the amplified TCR beta libraries were sequenced as 87-base-pair reads. Per the original workflow: Across the roughly 600 repertoires, a later analysis counted approximately 75 million unique TCR beta chains, roughly 11 million of which were shared by at least two donors. Raw reads were error-corrected and collapsed into unique sequences by a nearest-neighbor algorithm in which closely related sequences were merged to remove PCR and sequencing errors. CDR3 sequences were aligned to IMGT reference sequences to assign V, D and J gene segments. For a sequence to be retained, a match of at least six nucleotides was required to both a V gene segment and a J gene segment. A rearrangement counted as productive if the CDR3 had no stop codons and remained in frame with V and J, and every other rearrangement counted as non-productive. CDR3 was defined by IMGT convention, running from the second conserved V-encoded cysteine to the conserved J-encoded phenylalanine. The earlier analysis of about 640 of the donors excluded any sequence lacking an unambiguous match to a single V gene segment. An earlier analysis of about 600 of the donors called V segments functional above 56.7% productive rearrangements and segregating when the between-donor standard deviation exceeded 5%. To diagnose cytomegalovirus status from the catalog of TCR beta chain sequences, a statistical classification framework was built. In a later analysis, V and J genes were assigned by comparing TCR nucleotide sequences against IMGT/GENE-DB human TR gene sequences. Using the TCRdist pipeline, a later analysis assigned CDR3 sequences along with most-parsimonious VDJ recombination scenarios. In a later analysis, each TCR beta chain was defined by its CDR3 amino acid sequence together with its V-gene family, and reads without a unique V-gene family were excluded. As a way to deal with suspected cross-contamination and a sequencing artifact, a later analysis dropped roughly 600 nucleotide sequences that were highly shared and had low generation probability. In a later analysis, a clonal expansion index for each public chain was calculated from normalized within-repertoire ranks of inferred template counts. In a later analysis, generation probabilities were computed using a VDJ recombination model fitted to out-of-frame rearrangements, and the results were checked against IGoR. A later analysis scored TCR-TCR, TCR-HLA and TCR-CMV co-occurrence with hypergeometric tests, applying a repertoire-size bias correction to TCR pairs. In a later analysis, false discovery rates were estimated by permuting HLA or CMV assignments 20 times. In a later analysis, co-occurring TCRs were grouped using DBSCAN, and TCRdist sequence similarity was added for clustering within HLA-allele-positive subsets. For co-occurrence clustering, repertoires with fewer than 30,000 or more than 120,000 public chains were excluded, along with five repertoires with anomalous nucleotide sharing. TCRdb took this table from immuneACCESS and kept in-frame rearrangements with V and J called. Such tables lack part of the clones; where checked against another copy, unresolved V genes explain under half of the gap, and the rest is unexplained. V and J calls plus clone size are reproduced from that table; the DNA served to infer D and trimming. This sample's table contains fewer than 150,000 clones. Roughly 2% of the sample lies in the top ten.

The cohort was made up of 500 to 800 healthy bone marrow donors. At the time of sampling, every cohort member was nominally healthy, though immune exposures that went unrecorded were likely present. The donor tested CMV seronegative, placing the donor among the roughly 340 seronegative members of the cohort. A peripheral blood sample was collected from each donor, and TCR beta sequencing was performed on peripheral blood mononuclear cells. The Qiagen DNeasy Blood Extraction Kit was used to extract genomic DNA from the blood cell samples. The source is a woman aged 55-69 years in good health and CMV-seronegative. Material: PBMCs.

The CDR3 region reads CASRDRQTKNIQYF. The nucleotide sequence reads as follows: TGTGCCAGCAGGGACAGACAGACCAAAAACATTCAGTACTTC. In this chain, TRBV28 is recombined with TRBJ2-4; TRBD1 could be the D gene, as 6 bases match. A distance of 11 bases separates the germline ends of V and J, which lose 6 bases and 2 bases respectively. From cysteine to phenylalanine, the CDR3 is 14 amino acids long. The only DNA kept is the CDR3, 42 bases in frame from the first base. In the germline V gene, CDR1 corresponds to MDHEN and CDR2 to SYDVKM. Beyond the CDR3, the reference TRBV28 and TRBJ2-4 genes provide the residues; the full variable domain reads: DVKVTQSSRYLVKRTGEKVFLECVQDMDHENMFWYRQDPGLGLRLIYFSYDVKMKEKGDIPEGYSVSREKKERFSLILESASTNQTSMYLCASRDRQTKNIQYFGAGTRLSVL.